This T cell receptor (beta chain) was recorded in a study of tumor and adjacent non-tumor tissue in lung cancer. As for the study in general: Aged about 31 to 85 years, patients included fewer than 11 men and roughly 5 women with stage I to III disease.

With respect to this clonotype: Its specificity is not known. Germline is not matched at one junction end, which may reflect a read error.

No cell sorting was done before RNA was extracted from the tissue. This non-tumor lung sample came from over 3 cm beyond the tumor edge. Donors were chemotherapy-naive, newly diagnosed lung cancer surgical patients in China, August–late 2014. TCRbeta libraries were built with three rounds of nested PCR, modified from ARM-PCR. TCRdb re-derived calls from the multiplex PCR reads in MiXCR, one entry per CDR3 protein. The sample holds approximately 110,000 distinct CDR3 sequences, over 55% seen once. The CDR3 length is 14 residues. Germline CDR1 is MNHEY and CDR2 is SVGEGT. Study outcomes and limitations: Normal lung showed higher cumulative top 100 clone frequency than tumor. Tumor tissue had significantly higher TCR diversity than normal lung.

V and J are TRBV6-2 or TRBV6-3 and TRBJ2-7; a weak D match, TRBD1 (5 bases). The TCR comes from a man aged 60 to 69 with non-small cell lung cancer. The sample was distant non-tumor lung tissue. Here the CDR3 reads CASSAGLLFYEQYF. DNA of the CDR3: TGTGCCAGCAGCGCAGGGTTGCTTTTCTACGAGCAGTATTTC.